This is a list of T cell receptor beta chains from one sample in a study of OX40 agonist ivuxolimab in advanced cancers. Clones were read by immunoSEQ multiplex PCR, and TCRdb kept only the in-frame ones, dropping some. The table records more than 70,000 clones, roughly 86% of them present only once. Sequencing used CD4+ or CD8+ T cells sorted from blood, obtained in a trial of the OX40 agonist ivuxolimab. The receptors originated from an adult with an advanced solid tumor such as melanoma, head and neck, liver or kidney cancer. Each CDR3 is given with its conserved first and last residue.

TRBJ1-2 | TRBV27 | CASSPTRRGYGYTF
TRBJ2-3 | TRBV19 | CASSIGDRDADTQYF
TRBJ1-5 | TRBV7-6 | CASSQIGRPNSNQPQHF
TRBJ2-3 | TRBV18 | CASSPVRGSTDTQYF
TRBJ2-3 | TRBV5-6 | CASSLGAQGLDTQYF
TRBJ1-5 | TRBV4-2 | CASSRDEGSNQPQHF
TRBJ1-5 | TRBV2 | CASSEGGQPQHF
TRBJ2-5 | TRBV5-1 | CASSLALGFGETQYF
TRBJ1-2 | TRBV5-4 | CAGPCSTGAGYGYTF
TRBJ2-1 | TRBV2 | CASSSYNEQFF
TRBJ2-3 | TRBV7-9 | CASSSLSSGASRDTQYF
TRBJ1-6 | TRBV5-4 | CASSLDIATTPLHF
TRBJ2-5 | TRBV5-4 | CASSLTGQKTQETQYF
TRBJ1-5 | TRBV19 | CASSSKRVALVDGQPQHF
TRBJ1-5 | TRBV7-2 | CASSTDRGQPQHF
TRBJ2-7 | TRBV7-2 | CASSLAGTSASPSSYEQYF
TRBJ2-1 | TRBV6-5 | CASSYSRTSGDEQFF
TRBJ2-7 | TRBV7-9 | CASSLGVLSYEQYF